This T cell receptor beta chain was captured in a study of T-cell memory formation after mild COVID-19 (dated by TCRdb to the early 2020s). For the study in its entirety: Most TCR sequence clusters were specific to one of the two donors. In a couple of donors, T-cell clones that expanded and contracted after mild COVID-19 were tracked by sequencing TCRalpha and TCRbeta repertoires over time. The cohort comprised two young, previously healthy adult volunteers, one female and one male.

Ficoll-Paque density gradient centrifugation was used to isolate PBMCs. Sequencing relied on an Illumina NovaSeq 6000. TCRalpha and TCRbeta cDNA libraries were constructed by 5'RACE with constant-segment primers, with sample barcodes and unique molecular identifiers being introduced. RNA was extracted from every sample with Trizol reagent. The libraries were amplified in two PCR steps, and the second step added a second sample barcode and Illumina TruSeq adapters. Sequencing of libraries was performed on an Illumina NovaSeq with 2 x 150 bp paired-end reads. The paper's processing steps were these. Reads were demultiplexed and collapsed into UMI-guided consensus sequences with migec v1.2.7. With mixcr v2.1.11, UMI consensuses were aligned to TRA and TRB V and J templates and assembled into clonotypes. Expanded or contracted clonotypes were those called significant by both edgeR and NoisET, with noise models trained on biological replicates. For edgeR calls, a false discovery rate-adjusted p below 0.01 and a log2 fold-change threshold of 1 were applied. As an exploratory analysis of dynamics, max-normalized trajectories of the 1000 most abundant clonotypes were examined by PCA with hierarchical clustering. Separately sequenced CD4+ and CD8+ repertoires were used to assign a CD4 or CD8 phenotype to each responding clone. TCRdb cleaned the public reads at Q25 with fastp, built clones with MiXCR and kept in-frame beta chains. Rows merge per CDR3 protein into single entries with the most common DNA and genes. TCRdb's processing, not the authors', yielded these V and J calls. The sample has 250,000 to 350,000 distinct CDR3 sequences on record, just under 20% of them singletons. The top ten clonotypes cover over 20% of the sample.

What the work shows at the level of the full study, not this receptor alone: Contracting CD4+ clones turned up mainly in the CM and EM memory subsets, whereas EMRA was where CD8+ clones were enriched. SARS-CoV-2 specificity of the second-wave clones peaking on day 37 was not confirmed. Balanced CD4/CD8 phenotypes were observed for clones contracting from day 15 to 85, whereas a bias towards CD4+ was observed for a second wave of clones expanding from day 15 to 37. Only two mild cases were covered by the study, and larger cohorts that include severe cases with pre-infection samples were considered necessary. The detection of some responding clones in pre-infection memory suggests that pre-existing cross-reactive memory T cells joined the SARS-CoV-2 response.

The germline V gene specifies SGHRS as CDR1 and YFSETQ as CDR2. The CDR3 measures 13 amino acids from cysteine to phenylalanine. Of all the DNA, just the CDR3 is kept, 39 bases in frame from base 1. The trim is 0 bases for V and 4 bases for J, with a gap of 8 bases between the germline ends. This clonotype came up a few times. It lacks a known antigen. No per-base quality is available; no much larger clone lies one base away. Sequenced: PBMCs or a T cell subset sorted from them (not recorded which). The V and J genes are TRBV5-1 and TRBJ2-7, with no confidently assigned D gene. This TCR was recovered from a man in his late teens or twenties who had mild COVID-19 (a few samples of this study predate the infection). The sample titles of this study are shuffled in the database, so cell type and time point are left out; the donor was told from shared clones. The nucleotide sequence reads as follows: TGCGCCAGCAGCTTGGATTCGGGTTACGAGCAGTACTTC. This sequence encodes CASSLDSGYEQYF.